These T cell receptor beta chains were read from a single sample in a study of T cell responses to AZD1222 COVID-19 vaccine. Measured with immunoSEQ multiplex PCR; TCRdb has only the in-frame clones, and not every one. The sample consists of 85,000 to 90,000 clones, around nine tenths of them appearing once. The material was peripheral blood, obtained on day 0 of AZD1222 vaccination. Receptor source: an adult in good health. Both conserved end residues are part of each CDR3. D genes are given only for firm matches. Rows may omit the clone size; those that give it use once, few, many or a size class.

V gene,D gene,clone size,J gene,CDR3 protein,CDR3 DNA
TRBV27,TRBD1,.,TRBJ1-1,CASSARQGRGTEAFF,TGTGCCAGCAGTGCCCGACAGGGTAGAGGAACTGAAGCTTTCTTT
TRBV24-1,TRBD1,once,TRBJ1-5,CATSGGQGQPQHF,TGTGCCACCAGTGGAGGACAGGGCCAGCCCCAGCATTTT
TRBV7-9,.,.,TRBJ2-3,CASSSKGTSTDTQYF,TGTGCCAGCAGCTCCAAGGGGACTAGCACAGATACGCAGTATTTT
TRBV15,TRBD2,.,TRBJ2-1,CATSRDLTSGHEQFF,TGTGCCACCAGCAGAGATCTGACTAGCGGCCATGAGCAGTTCTTC
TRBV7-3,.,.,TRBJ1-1,CASSLMMDTEAFF,TGTGCCAGCAGCTTAATGATGGACACTGAAGCTTTCTTT
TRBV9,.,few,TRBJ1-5,CASSVEGRSNQPQHF,TGTGCCAGCAGCGTAGAGGGGCGTAGCAATCAGCCCCAGCATTTT
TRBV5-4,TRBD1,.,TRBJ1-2,CASSQQGVDGYTF,TGTGCCAGCAGCCAACAGGGGGTGGATGGCTACACCTTC
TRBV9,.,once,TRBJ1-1,CASSADGTSLAEAFF,TGTGCCAGCAGCGCCGACGGGACAAGTCTAGCGGAAGCTTTCTTT
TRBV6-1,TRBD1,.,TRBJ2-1,CASSEATGGSYNEQFF,TGTGCCAGCAGTGAAGCGACAGGGGGGTCCTACAATGAGCAGTTCTTC
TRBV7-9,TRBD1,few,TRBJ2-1,CASSLRTGVFYNEQFF,TGTGCCAGCAGCTTACGTACAGGGGTCTTCTACAATGAGCAGTTCTTC
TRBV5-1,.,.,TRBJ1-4,CASKPSIFLYEKLFF,TGCGCCAGCAAACCGTCGATTTTCCTATACGAAAAACTGTTTTTT
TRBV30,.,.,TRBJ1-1,CASTGFEMSEAFF,TGTGCCTCGACAGGCTTTGAGATGTCTGAAGCTTTCTTT
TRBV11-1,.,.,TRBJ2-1,CASSLNGAASYNEQFF,TGTGCCAGCAGCTTAAATGGAGCGGCCTCCTACAATGAGCAGTTCTTC
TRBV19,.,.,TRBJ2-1,CASSINGDNEQFF,TGTGCCAGTAGTATAAATGGGGACAATGAGCAGTTCTTC
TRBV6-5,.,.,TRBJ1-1,CASSYSGGNTEAFF,TGTGCCAGCAGTTACTCGGGGGGGAACACTGAAGCTTTCTTT
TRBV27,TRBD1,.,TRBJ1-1,CASSSPSDRGTEAFF,TGTGCCAGCAGTTCCCCCTCTGACAGGGGGACTGAAGCTTTCTTT
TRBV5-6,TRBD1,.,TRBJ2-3,CASSLEQGVHTQYF,TGTGCCAGCAGCTTGGAGCAGGGGGTGCATACGCAGTATTTT
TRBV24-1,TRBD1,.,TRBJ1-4,CATSDAGGQSPEKLFF,TGTGCCACCAGTGATGCGGGGGGACAGTCCCCCGAAAAACTGTTTTTT
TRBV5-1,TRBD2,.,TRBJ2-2,CASSLLRGSTGELFF,TGCGCCAGCAGCTTGTTGCGGGGGAGCACCGGGGAGCTGTTTTTT
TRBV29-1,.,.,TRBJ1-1,CSSVLGGSEAFF,TGCAGCAGCGTCTTAGGAGGCTCAGAAGCTTTCTTT
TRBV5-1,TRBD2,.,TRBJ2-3,CASSLEGLVDTQYF,TGCGCCAGCAGCTTAGAGGGACTAGTAGATACGCAGTATTTT
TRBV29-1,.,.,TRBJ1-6,CSVEEKQGSPSNSPLHF,TGCAGCGTTGAGGAGAAGCAGGGAAGTCCCTCTAATTCACCCCTCCACTTT
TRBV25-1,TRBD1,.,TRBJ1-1,CASSGQGAGAFF,TGTGCCAGCAGTGGCCAGGGGGCGGGAGCTTTCTTT
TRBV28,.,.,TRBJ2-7,CASSFSVYEQYF,TGTGCCAGCAGTTTTTCAGTCTACGAGCAGTACTTC
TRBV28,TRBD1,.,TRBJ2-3,CASSTRKTGLTDTQYF,TGTGCCAGCAGCACCCGAAAGACAGGGTTGACAGATACGCAGTATTTT
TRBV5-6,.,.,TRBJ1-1,CASSLAFRLRTEAFF,TGTGCCAGCAGCTTGGCGTTCAGGTTACGGACTGAAGCTTTCTTT
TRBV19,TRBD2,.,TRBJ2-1,CASNSGRSNEQFF,TGTGCCAGTAACAGCGGGAGATCCAATGAGCAGTTCTTC
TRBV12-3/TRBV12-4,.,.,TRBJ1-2,CATHQNQGDGYTF,TGTGCCACACATCAAAACCAGGGAGATGGCTACACCTTC
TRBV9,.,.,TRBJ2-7,CASSVESGETYEQYF,TGTGCCAGCAGCGTAGAGTCAGGGGAAACCTACGAGCAGTACTTC
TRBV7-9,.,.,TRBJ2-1,CASSLAFTARANEQFF,TGTGCCAGCAGCTTAGCGTTTACTGCCCGGGCGAATGAGCAGTTCTTC
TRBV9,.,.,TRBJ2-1,CASSVGAGEYNEQFF,TGTGCCAGCAGCGTAGGGGCAGGGGAATACAATGAGCAGTTCTTC
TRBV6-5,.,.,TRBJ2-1,CASSYSIGPSGEQFF,TGTGCCAGCAGTTACTCGATAGGACCCTCGGGTGAGCAGTTCTTC
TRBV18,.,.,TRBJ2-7,CASSPGYEQYF,TGTGCCAGCTCACCTGGCTACGAGCAGTACTTC
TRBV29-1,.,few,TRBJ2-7,CSVVGPSSYEQYF,TGCAGCGTTGTCGGACCGAGCTCCTACGAGCAGTACTTC
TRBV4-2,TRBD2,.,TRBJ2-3,CASSQGASSGRLADTQYF,TGTGCCAGCAGCCAAGGGGCTTCTAGCGGGAGGCTGGCAGATACGCAGTATTTT
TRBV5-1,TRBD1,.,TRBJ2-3,CASSLTGVDTQYF,TGCGCCAGCAGCTTGACAGGGGTAGATACGCAGTATTTT
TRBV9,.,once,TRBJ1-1,CASSQTGSRTEAFF,TGTGCCAGCAGCCAAACAGGGAGTCGGACTGAAGCTTTCTTT
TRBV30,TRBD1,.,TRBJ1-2,CAWRTGAATANYGYTF,TGTGCCTGGAGGACAGGGGCTGCGACAGCTAACTATGGCTACACCTTC
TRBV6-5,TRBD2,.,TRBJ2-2,CASSYPSGNTGELFF,TGTGCCAGCAGTTACCCTAGCGGGAACACCGGGGAGCTGTTTTTT
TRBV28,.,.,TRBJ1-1,CASFPTGRNTEAFF,TGTGCCAGCTTTCCTACAGGGCGGAACACTGAAGCTTTCTTT
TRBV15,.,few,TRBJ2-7,CATSRAQGVYEQYF,TGTGCCACCAGCAGAGCACAGGGAGTCTACGAGCAGTACTTC
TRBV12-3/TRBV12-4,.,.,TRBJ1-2,CASRDGIYGYTF,TGTGCCAGCAGGGACGGGATCTATGGCTACACCTTC
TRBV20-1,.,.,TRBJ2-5,CSASSSLVETQYF,TGCAGTGCTAGTAGTTCGCTAGTAGAGACCCAGTACTTC
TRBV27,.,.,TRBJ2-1,CASSSPPRGHNEQFF,TGTGCCAGCAGTTCTCCCCCCCGGGGGCACAATGAGCAGTTCTTC
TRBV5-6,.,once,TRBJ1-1,CASSPTGNTEAFF,TGTGCCAGCAGCCCCACAGGGAACACTGAAGCTTTCTTT
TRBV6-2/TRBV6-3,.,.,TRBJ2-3,CASSYVPTDTQYF,TGTGCCAGCAGTTACGTCCCGACAGATACGCAGTATTTT